Included here is one TCR beta chain sequence, with context. Its antigen is unknown. No much larger clone is present one base from it, and per-base qualities are unavailable. All of the isolated RNA was reverse transcribed with the High Capacity cDNA Reverse Transcription Kit, so expressed TCRB transcripts were sequenced. Deep immunoSEQ sequencing was applied to naive, central memory and regulatory T cell samples, giving an average of roughly 3.5 million total reads per sample. After sorted cells were lysed in RLT buffer, RNA was extracted with DNase-treated RNeasy Micro or Mini kits, with the choice depending on cell number. To prevent cross-contamination, every cell subset was processed on its own, while patient and healthy donor samples were processed together. Using the immunoSEQ multiplex PCR, TCRB sequences were amplified from cDNA into 87-bp fragments spanning the CDR3 region. Sequencing of the amplicons was done on the Illumina HiSeq platform. In the authors' own workflow: PCR bias was corrected computationally using synthetic template baselines, and reads within Hamming distance 2 were collapsed, with unmergeable singletons discarded. Reads were aligned against IMGT to assign V, D and J genes, CDR3 length and insertions or deletions at six rearrangement sites. Clonotype counts were normalized to sorted cell number within each subset before computing true diversity and Gini coefficients with the tcR R package. Repertoire sharing was quantified using the overlap coefficient calculated on TCRB nucleotide sequences. Out-of-frame TCRB sequences from naive cells were analyzed to stand in for the pre-selection repertoire. In its TCRdb copy, this immuneACCESS table keeps in-frame sequences only and misses some clones. Where compared with another copy, unresolved V genes explain less than half of these, and the others have no known cause. The V and J calls and clone size come from that table; D and trimming were worked out from the DNA. In all, the sample holds 350,000 to 400,000 clones, and roughly 12% of those were seen once. The ten largest clones capture around 0.01% of the sample.

A single peripheral blood draw of 90 to 150 mL on average was collected from each donor into heparinised tubes. Naive, central memory, regulatory and stem cell-like memory CD4+ T cells were sorted on a BD FACSAria II using a panel including CD45RO, CCR7, CD25, CD127, CD95 and CD27. All sorted populations exceeded 98% purity. PBMCs were separated immediately by Lymphoprep density gradient centrifugation and were stained directly, without being cultured. To minimize batch effects, samples were stained and sorted in pairs, one healthy donor with one patient per experiment. This sample is drawn from a study of beta chain features in type 1 diabetes (dated 2018 in TCRdb). Looking at the study overall: Mean age, gender distribution, total cell number and subset yield did not differ between patients and healthy donors. Regulatory and stem cell-like memory subsets were isolated from only 8 patients and about eight healthy donors, whereas naive and central memory subsets came from all 28 donors. In the study, TCRB repertoires of sorted circulating CD4+ T cell subsets from recently diagnosed type 1 diabetes patients were compared with those of matched healthy donors. Across all samples, approximately 100 million sorted cells were examined, and cell number per subset correlated strongly with RNA yield. Findings and caveats that apply to the study as a whole: Shorter templates might have been favored by PCR, but patient and control samples were amplified and corrected together, so both groups would have been affected equally by any skew. Because the HLA sub-analyses included only small numbers of individuals, any influence of HLA type on TCRB rearrangement was left unresolved. Because cDNA was sequenced instead of genomic DNA, highly expressing activated cells could be over-represented, though the groups showed no difference in activation or CD3 levels. A moderate but significant shortening of TCRB CDR3 length was observed in type 1 diabetes patients in all four CD4+ subsets. Patients with type 1 diabetes made fewer insertions and deleted more nucleotides at VDJ recombination sites, implying thymic rearrangement abnormalities. Naive, central memory and regulatory TCRB repertoires appeared to be more alike among patients than among healthy donors.

Cut back by 5 bases and 2 bases, the V and J ends lie 15 bases apart. The CDR3 runs 16 amino acids, cysteine and phenylalanine included. Only the CDR3 part of the read is kept: 48 bases, read in frame from the first base. The germline V gene encodes CDR1 SGHVS and CDR2 FQNEAQ. Specimen: naive CD4+ T cells from blood. The sample's cell subset or site label, decoded: true naive CD4+ T cells. This receptor was taken from a young woman with type 1 diabetes. The sequence is built from TRBV7-8 and TRBJ2-2; tentative D gene TRBD1, with 6 bases matching. In nucleotides, the sequence is TGTGCCAGCAGCGTCCGTAACAGGGAAAACACCGGGGAGCTGTTTTTT. Protein translation: CASSVRNRENTGELFF.